Following are 10 T cell receptor beta chains from one sample sequenced in a study of monozygotic twins with inflammatory bowel disease. TCRdb re-called the 5' RACE reads and gives one entry per CDR3 protein, without DNA. This sample's clone table lists about 380,000 distinct CDR3 sequences. The sequenced sample was blood. The receptor source for this set is a human donor with ulcerative colitis or Crohn's disease, or a healthy co-twin of an affected twin (not recorded which).

The V call is TRBV19, the J call TRBJ2-1; no DNA is available, so the TRBD1 call from TCRdb remains unchecked. This CDR3 is built from 16 residues. Germline lookup yields CDR1 LNHDA and CDR2 SQIVND (reference sequence). This chain's CDR3 is CASSLSSAVVGNEQFF.

The CDR3 loop reads CASSKNWVQETQYF. The V gene is TRBV5-1, the J gene TRBJ2-5. The CDR3 contains 14 residues. CDR1 and CDR2 (germline): SGHRS, YFSETQ. Full variable domain (remainder filled in from reference TRBV5-1 and TRBJ2-5): KAGVTQTPRYLIKTRGQQVTLSCSPISGHRSVSWYQQTPGQGLQFLFEYFSETQRNKGNFPGRFSGRQFSNSRSEMNVSTLELGDSALYLCASSKNWVQETQYFGPGTRLLVL.

The chain employs TRBV30 and TRBJ1-2; TCRdb picks TRBD1, but there is no DNA to check that call. CDR1 is GTSNPN and CDR2 is SVGIG in the germline V gene (reference sequence). The CDR3 contains 15 residues. CDR3 sequence: CAWRPSNWDIYGYTF.

This CDR3 reads CSARDGDYEQYF. This chain uses TRBV20-1 with TRBJ2-7. Germline CDR1 and CDR2: DFQATT and SNEGSKA (reference sequence). CDR3 length: 12 amino acids.

The rearrangement uses TRBV6-5 and TRBJ2-7; TCRdb's assignment of TRBD2 cannot be checked, as there is no DNA. The CDR3 contains 17 residues. Looked up from germline, CDR1 is MNHEY and CDR2 is SVGAGI. The CDR3 protein is CASSLTSGGEPSYEQYF.

V gene TRBV18 combines with J gene TRBJ2-5. The CDR3 covers 16 residues. CDR1 and CDR2 (germline): KGHSH, LQKENI. This chain's CDR3 is CASSPPAILKWETQYF.

The V and J genes are TRBV27 and TRBJ2-7; no DNA is available, so the TRBD2 call from TCRdb remains unchecked. The CDR3 sequence is 15 residues long. Germline CDR1 MNHEY, CDR2 SMNVEV (reference sequence). The CDR3 loop is CASMGLQGVSYEQYF.

V is TRBV5-5 and J is TRBJ2-1; TCRdb reports TRBD2, a call that lacks DNA to check it against. This CDR3 is built from 15 residues. In germline, CDR1 is SGHKS, CDR2 YYEKEE (reference sequence). The CDR3: CASSYSGTSYNEQFF.

The chain couples TRBV6-2 or TRBV6-3 to TRBJ1-1; lacking DNA, the TRBD1 call made by TCRdb goes unchecked. The CDR3 covers 13 residues. CDR1 and CDR2 from the germline V gene are MNHEY and SVGEGT. The CDR3 sequence: CASSSPGRGDAFF.

The chain couples TRBV20-1 to TRBJ1-1. Germline V gene data show CDR1 as DFQATT and CDR2 as SNEGSKA (reference sequence). CDR3 length: 13 residues. The CDR3 spells CSAAQSPNTEAFF.